The TCR beta chain described here comes from a study of Graves' ophthalmopathy and Graves' hyperthyroidism. General study points: Blood contained most expanded thyroid clonotypes exceeding 0.001 frequency.

Active ophthalmopathy (CAS at least 3, NOSPECS at least 4), lasting under 3 months. Beta-chain TCR CDR3 regions were amplified from RNA transcripts. HTBI primers served in a first-round RT-PCR, which a second-round multiplex PCR followed. TCRdb independently ran MiXCR on the multiplex PCR reads; one entry per CDR3 protein. The sample shows approximately 700,000 distinct CDR3 sequences, approximately 40% of them seen only once. This clonotype is a singleton in its sample. What it recognizes is unknown. The CDR3 consists of 17 residues. Germline CDR1 is SNHLY and CDR2 is FYNNEI. Trimming shortened V by 5 bases and J by 6 bases, and 20 bases separated the two germline ends.

This clonotype was sampled from an adult man with Graves' ophthalmopathy. V usage is TRBV2 and J usage is TRBJ1-6; D unresolved. The sample taken for sequencing was peripheral blood. The chain's CDR3 is CASSLDNTGFVNSPLHF. In nucleotides, the CDR3 is TGTGCCAGCAGTTTAGACAACACGGGATTCGTTAATTCACCCCTCCACTTT. The full variable domain, completed using reference TRBV2 and TRBJ1-6, is EPEVTQTPSHQVTQMGQEVILRCVPISNHLYFYWYRQILGQKVEFLVSFYNNEISEKSEIFDDQFSVERPDGSNFTLKIRSTKLEDSAMYFCASSLDNTGFVNSPLHFGNGTRLTVT.